This entry describes one TCR beta chain. V shed 7 bases and J shed 0 bases, with 16 bases lying between them. Germline V lookup: CDR1 SQVTM, CDR2 ANQGSEA. The CDR3 has 14 amino acids. These data are taken from a study of blood T cell repertoires in COVID-19. Profiled with immunoSEQ multiplex PCR; TCRdb holds only in-frame clones, not every one. The sample comprises 20,000 to 25,000 clones, approximately 91% of which are singletons, and 25% to 35% rests with the top ten. What was sequenced was peripheral blood. The source of this sequence is a woman between 70 and 85 years old with active COVID-19. The chain employs TRBV29-1 and TRBJ2-7, with D possibly being TRBD2 (6 bases). CDR3 nucleotide sequence: TGCAGCGCACGCCGGGACTTTTCCTCCTACGAGCAGTACTTC. Its protein is CSARRDFSSYEQYF.